The 14 T cell receptor beta chains reported below all come from one sample, sequenced in a study of blood T cell repertoires in COVID-19 (dated by TCRdb to about 2020). To prepare the library, the immunoSEQ multiplex PCR assay was applied. Not all clones reach the TCRdb copy of this immuneACCESS table, which keeps in-frame sequences only. Checked studies attribute under half of the gap to unresolved V genes and leave the rest unexplained. This sample is represented by nearly 40,000 clones; approximately 89% of them were singletons. The ten largest clones represent approximately 8.1% of the sample. The sample taken for sequencing was peripheral blood. The receptors were sampled from a woman in her 70s with acute or convalescent COVID-19.

This chain links TRBV30 with TRBJ1-1; D is unresolved. Between the trimmed V and J ends, which lost 3 bases and 4 bases, there was a span of 18 bases. The germline V gene encodes CDR1 GTSNPN and CDR2 SVGIG (reference sequence). The CDR3 is 15 residues long. CDR3 region: CAWSPPQSFSTEAFF. The CDR3, as DNA: TGTGCCTGGAGCCCCCCCCAATCCTTCAGCACTGAAGCTTTCTTT.

This clone was detected only once. J is TRBJ2-3 and V is TRBV20-1; 7 nucleotides align to TRBD1. The length of the CDR3 is 13 residues. Germline V gene data show CDR1 as DFQATT and CDR2 as SNEGSKA (reference sequence). V shed 3 bases and J 3 bases; nucleotides not matched to a gene: 3. The CDR3 here is CSASLQGTDTQYF. The CDR3 DNA sequence: TGCAGTGCTAGTCTACAGGGGACAGATACGCAGTATTTT.

The chain combines TRBV2 with TRBJ2-1; D uncertain. Trimming shortened V by 3 bases and J by 1 base, and 4 bases separated the two germline ends. CDR3 length: 13 amino acids. Germline V lookup: CDR1 SNHLY, CDR2 FYNNEI. CDR3 DNA: TGTGCCAGCAGTGAGCGATCCTACAATGAGCAGTTCTTC. Encoded protein: CASSERSYNEQFF.

The chain links TRBV7-2 to TRBJ1-5, with D possibly being TRBD1 (6 bases). The V gene's germline CDR1 is SGHTA and CDR2 FQGNSA. V lost 5 bases, J lost 6 bases, and 14 bases lay in between. The CDR3 contains 14 residues. The CDR3 loop reads CASSQPGEGQPQHF. CDR3 nucleotides: TGTGCCAGCAGCCAACCAGGGGAGGGTCAGCCCCAGCATTTT.

The CDR3 is CASTGLAGGEQFF. The CDR3 DNA reads TGTGCCAGCACCGGACTAGCGGGGGGGGAGCAGTTCTTC. The J gene is TRBJ2-1, the V gene TRBV6-4, with 15 bases matching TRBD2. From germline, CDR1 is MRHNA and CDR2 SNTAGT. CDR3 length: 13 residues. V was clipped by 7 bases and J by 10 bases; unmatched bases: 2.

This chain joins TRBV14 and TRBJ1-1, with 8 bases identical to TRBD1. Trimming cost V 1 base and J 6 bases; bases outside gene matches: 7. This CDR3 has 15 residues. Per the germline V gene, CDR1 is SGHDN and CDR2 is FVKESK. DNA of the CDR3: TGTGCCAGCAGCCAAGGTCGACAGGGGTTTGCTGAAGCTTTCTTT. Translation: CASSQGRQGFAEAFF.

The V and J genes are TRBV6-6 and TRBJ1-6, with 7 positions matching TRBD1. Germline loops: CDR1 MNHNY, CDR2 SVGAGI (reference sequence). Germline trimming cut 6 bases from V and 9 bases from J; bases unmatched to any gene: 11. This CDR3 is 15 amino acids long. The CDR3: CASSPRQGRGSPLHF. The CDR3 DNA reads as TGTGCCAGCAGCCCAAGACAGGGTCGGGGTTCACCCCTCCACTTT.

The chain employs TRBV7-3 and TRBJ1-1, with D possibly TRBD1 on 5 matching bases. Trimming pared 5 bases from V and 10 bases from J, leaving 14 bases between. Germline CDR1 and CDR2: SGHTA and FQGTGA. This CDR3 is 12 amino acids long. The CDR3 DNA sequence: TGTGCCAGCAGCCTCCCCCCGGGGGGAGCTTTCTTT. This sequence encodes CASSLPPGGAFF.

This chain connects TRBV11-3 to TRBJ1-1; D may be TRBD1 (6 bases). The CDR3 has 14 residues. Looked up from germline, CDR1 is SGHNT and CDR2 is YENEEA. V lost 6 bases, J lost 3 bases, and 14 bases lay in between. The CDR3 loop is CASSAGAGDTEAFF. DNA of the CDR3: TGTGCCAGCAGTGCGGGGGCGGGGGACACTGAAGCTTTCTTT.

The V call is TRBV5-5, the J call TRBJ1-1; TRBD1 is a possible D gene (5 bases). Looked up from germline, CDR1 is SGHKS and CDR2 is YYEKEE (reference sequence). V was pared by 1 base and J by 6 bases, with 10 bases between. The CDR3 loop spans 13 amino acids. The CDR3 protein is CASSLLPGSEAFF. CDR3 DNA: TGTGCCAGCAGCTTGTTGCCAGGGTCTGAAGCTTTCTTT. Variable domain in full (rest from reference TRBV5-5 and TRBJ1-1): DAGVTQSPTHLIKTRGQQVTLRCSPISGHKSVSWYQQVLGQGPQFIFQYYEKEERGRGNFPDRFSARQFPNYSSELNVNALLLGDSALYLCASSLLPGSEAFFGQGTRLTVV.

This rearrangement joins TRBV5-1 to TRBJ2-3, with a possible D match to TRBD1 (5 bases). V lost 5 bases, J lost 1 base, and 11 bases lay in between. The germline gives CDR1 SGHRS, CDR2 YFSETQ. CDR3 length: 14 residues. The CDR3 sequence is CASSKEGGTDTQYF. In DNA form, the CDR3 reads TGCGCCAGCAGTAAGGAAGGGGGCACAGATACGCAGTATTTT.

The gene calls are TRBV23-1 and TRBJ2-1; TRBD2 matches 10 bases. TRBV23-1 is an open reading frame whose function is uncertain. J gave up 2 bases and V 0 bases, and 13 bases lay outside the gene matches. This CDR3 spans 20 amino acids. The CDR3 reads CASSQSREREGLCAYNEQFF. The CDR3 nucleotides are TGCGCCAGCAGTCAATCGCGGGAGCGGGAGGGCCTATGCGCCTACAATGAGCAGTTCTTC.

The rearrangement joins TRBV2 to TRBJ1-1; 10 nucleotides line up with TRBD1. After removal of 7 bases from V and 1 base from J, the junction contained 3 bases not matched to a gene. CDR3 size: 14 residues. Germline V gene data show CDR1 as SNHLY and CDR2 as FYNNEI. This chain's CDR3 is CASNWDRGNTEAFF. The CDR3 DNA follows: TGTGCCAGCAATTGGGACAGGGGGAACACTGAAGCTTTCTTT.

The chain employs TRBV11-3 and TRBJ1-5; D gene uncertain. The ends were cut back, 1 base at V and 4 bases at J, with 11 bases in the middle. Looked up from germline, CDR1 is SGHNT and CDR2 is YENEEA. This CDR3 comprises 15 residues. The CDR3 sequence: CASSLGPRPNQPQHF. The CDR3 nucleotides are TGTGCCAGCAGCTTAGGGCCGAGGCCTAATCAGCCCCAGCATTTT.